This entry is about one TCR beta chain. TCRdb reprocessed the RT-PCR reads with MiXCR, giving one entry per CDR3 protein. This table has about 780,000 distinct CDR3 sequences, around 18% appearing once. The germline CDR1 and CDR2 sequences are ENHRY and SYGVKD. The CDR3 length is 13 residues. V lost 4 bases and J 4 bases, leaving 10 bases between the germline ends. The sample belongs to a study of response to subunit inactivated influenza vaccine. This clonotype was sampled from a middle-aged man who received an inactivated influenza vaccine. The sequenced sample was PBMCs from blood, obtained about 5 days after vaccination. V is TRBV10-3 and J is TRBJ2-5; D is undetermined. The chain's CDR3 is CAISGGVGETQYF. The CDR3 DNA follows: TGTGCCATCAGTGGCGGCGTGGGAGAGACCCAGTACTTC.